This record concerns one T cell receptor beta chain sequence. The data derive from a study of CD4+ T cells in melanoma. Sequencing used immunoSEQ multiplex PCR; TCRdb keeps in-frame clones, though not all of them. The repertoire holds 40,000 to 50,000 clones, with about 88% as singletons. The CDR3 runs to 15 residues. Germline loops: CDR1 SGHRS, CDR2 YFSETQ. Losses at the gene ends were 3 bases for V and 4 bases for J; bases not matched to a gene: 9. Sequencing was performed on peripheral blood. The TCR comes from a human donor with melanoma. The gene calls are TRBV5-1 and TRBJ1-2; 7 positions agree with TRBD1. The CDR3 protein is CASSSPDRSAYGYTF. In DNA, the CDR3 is TGCGCCAGCAGCTCGCCGGACAGGTCGGCCTATGGCTACACCTTC.